The clone carrying this T cell receptor (beta chain) was seen a few times. Its target is not known. With 60 Vbeta and 13 Jbeta primers, the PCR was carried out. Repertoires were generated with immunoSEQ multiplex PCR, while TCRdb's copy carries only in-frame clones and drops some. The top ten clones hold less than 0.3% of a sample with more than 150,000 clones, about 90% of them seen once. The sample originates from a study of cytomegalovirus exposure and HLA in healthy donors. Study conclusions and caveats: The authors considered a cluster of highly shared sequence variants likely to be a sequencing artifact. When analyzed later, a missense DCLRE1C variant was found to be linked to TCR beta V- and J-gene trimming.

This CDR3 is built from 13 residues. V lost 2 bases and J lost 9; bases outside the gene matches: 4. CDR1 and CDR2 from the germline V gene are KGHSH and LQKENI. The chain has TRBV18 and TRBJ2-1, with 7 bases fitting TRBD2. Sequencing was done on a sample of PBMCs. The source of this sequence is a girl under three years old in good health and CMV-seronegative. DNA for the CDR3: TGTGCCAGCTCACCATCCCGCGGGAGTGAGCAGTTCTTC. This encodes CASSPSRGSEQFF.